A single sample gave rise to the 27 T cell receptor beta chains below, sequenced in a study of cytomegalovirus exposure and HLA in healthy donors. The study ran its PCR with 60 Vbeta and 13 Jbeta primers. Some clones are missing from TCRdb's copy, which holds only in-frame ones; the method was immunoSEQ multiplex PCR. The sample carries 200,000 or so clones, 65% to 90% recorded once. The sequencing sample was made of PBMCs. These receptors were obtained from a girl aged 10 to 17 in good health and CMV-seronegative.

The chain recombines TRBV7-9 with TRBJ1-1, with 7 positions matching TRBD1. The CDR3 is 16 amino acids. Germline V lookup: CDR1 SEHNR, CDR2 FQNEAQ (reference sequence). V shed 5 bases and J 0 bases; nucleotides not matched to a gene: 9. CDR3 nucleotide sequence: TGTGCCAGCAGCACTCGGACAGGATCTATGAACACTGAAGCTTTCTTT. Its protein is CASSTRTGSMNTEAFF.

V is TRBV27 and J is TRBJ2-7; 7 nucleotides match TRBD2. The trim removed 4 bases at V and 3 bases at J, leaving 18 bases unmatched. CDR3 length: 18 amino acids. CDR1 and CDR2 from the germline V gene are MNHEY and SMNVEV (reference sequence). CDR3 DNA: TGTGCCAGCAGTTCCCCCCGGGGGTCTAGCGGTGTGGGCTACGAGCAGTACTTC. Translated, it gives CASSSPRGSSGVGYEQYF.

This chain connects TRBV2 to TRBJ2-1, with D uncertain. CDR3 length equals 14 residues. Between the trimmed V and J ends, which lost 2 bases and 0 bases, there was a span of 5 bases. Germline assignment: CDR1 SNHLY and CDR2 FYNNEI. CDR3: CASSEFGSYNEQFF. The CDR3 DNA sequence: TGTGCCAGCAGTGAATTCGGCTCCTACAATGAGCAGTTCTTC.

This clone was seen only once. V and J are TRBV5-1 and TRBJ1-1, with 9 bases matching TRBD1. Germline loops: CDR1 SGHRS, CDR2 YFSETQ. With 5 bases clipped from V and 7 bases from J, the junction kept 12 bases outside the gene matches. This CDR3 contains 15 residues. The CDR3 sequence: CASRRELQGQGEAFF. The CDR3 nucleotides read TGCGCCAGCAGGCGTGAGCTACAGGGACAGGGTGAAGCTTTCTTT.

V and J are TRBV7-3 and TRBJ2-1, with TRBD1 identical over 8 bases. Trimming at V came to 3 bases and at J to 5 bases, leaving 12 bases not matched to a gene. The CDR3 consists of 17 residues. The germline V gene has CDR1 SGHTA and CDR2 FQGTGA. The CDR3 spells CASSFGQGRLTDNEQFF. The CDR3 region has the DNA TGTGCCAGCAGCTTCGGACAGGGTCGGCTGACCGACAATGAGCAGTTCTTC.

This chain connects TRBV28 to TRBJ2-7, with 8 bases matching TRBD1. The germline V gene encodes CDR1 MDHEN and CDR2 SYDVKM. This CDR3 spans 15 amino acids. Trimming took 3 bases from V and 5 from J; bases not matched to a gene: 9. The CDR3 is CASSLSQGAHDEQYF. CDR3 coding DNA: TGTGCCAGCAGTTTGAGTCAGGGGGCGCATGACGAGCAGTACTTC.

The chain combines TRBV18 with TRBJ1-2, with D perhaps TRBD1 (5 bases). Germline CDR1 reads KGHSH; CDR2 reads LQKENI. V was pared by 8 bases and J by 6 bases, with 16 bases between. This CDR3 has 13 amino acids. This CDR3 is CASTPPGPDGYTF. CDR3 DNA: TGTGCCAGCACGCCTCCAGGGCCGGATGGCTACACCTTC.

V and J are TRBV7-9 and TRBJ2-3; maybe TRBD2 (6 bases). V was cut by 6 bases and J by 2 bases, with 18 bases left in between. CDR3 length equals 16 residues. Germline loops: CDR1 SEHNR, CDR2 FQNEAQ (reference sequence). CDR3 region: CASRHSGSGHTDTQYF. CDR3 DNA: TGTGCCAGCAGACACTCGGGTAGCGGACACACAGATACGCAGTATTTT.

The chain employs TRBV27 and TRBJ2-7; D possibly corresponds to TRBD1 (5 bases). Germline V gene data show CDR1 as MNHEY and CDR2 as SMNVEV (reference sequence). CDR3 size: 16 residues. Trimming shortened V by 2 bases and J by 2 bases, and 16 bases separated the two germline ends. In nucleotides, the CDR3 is TGTGCCAGCAGTTTAAAGCCAAGGGGATCAACCTACGAGCAGTACTTC. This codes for CASSLKPRGSTYEQYF.

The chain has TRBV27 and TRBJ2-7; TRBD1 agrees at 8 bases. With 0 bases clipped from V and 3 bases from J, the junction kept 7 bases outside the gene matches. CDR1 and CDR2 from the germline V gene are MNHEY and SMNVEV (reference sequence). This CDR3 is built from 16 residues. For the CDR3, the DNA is TGTGCCAGCAGTTTATCGGGATTCGACAGGGGCTACGAGCAGTACTTC. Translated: CASSLSGFDRGYEQYF.

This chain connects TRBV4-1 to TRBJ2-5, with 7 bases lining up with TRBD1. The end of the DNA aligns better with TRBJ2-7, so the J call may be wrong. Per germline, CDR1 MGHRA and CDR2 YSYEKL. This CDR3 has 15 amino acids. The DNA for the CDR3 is TGCGCCAGCAGCCAAGAGGGGGACAGAGTCTACGAGCAGTACTTC. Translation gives CASSQEGDRVYEQYF.

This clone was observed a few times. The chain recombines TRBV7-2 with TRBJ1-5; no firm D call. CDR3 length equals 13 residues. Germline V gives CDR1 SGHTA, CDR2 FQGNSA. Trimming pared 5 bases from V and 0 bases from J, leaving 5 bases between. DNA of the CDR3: TGTGCCAGCAGCCCGAGTAGCAATCAGCCCCAGCATTTT. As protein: CASSPSSNQPQHF.

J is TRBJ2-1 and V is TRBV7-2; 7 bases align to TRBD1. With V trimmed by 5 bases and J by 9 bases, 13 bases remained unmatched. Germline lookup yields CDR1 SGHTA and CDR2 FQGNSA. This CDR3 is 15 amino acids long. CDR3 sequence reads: CASSDLGPNRGEQFF. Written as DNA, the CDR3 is TGTGCCAGCAGCGACCTGGGACCCAACAGGGGTGAGCAGTTCTTC. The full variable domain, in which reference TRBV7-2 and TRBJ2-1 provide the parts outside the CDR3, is GAGVSQSPSNKVTEKGKDVELRCDPISGHTALYWYRQSLGQGLEFLIYFQGNSAPDKSGLPSDRFSAERTGGSVSTLTIQRTQQEDSAVYLCASSDLGPNRGEQFFGPGTRLTVL.

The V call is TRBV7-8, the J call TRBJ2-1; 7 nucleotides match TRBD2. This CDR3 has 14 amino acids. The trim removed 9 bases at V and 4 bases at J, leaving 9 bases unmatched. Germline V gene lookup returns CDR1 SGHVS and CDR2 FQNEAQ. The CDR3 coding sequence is TGTGCCAGTACACTCGGCGGGGGTTACAATGAGCAGTTCTTC. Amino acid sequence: CASTLGGGYNEQFF.

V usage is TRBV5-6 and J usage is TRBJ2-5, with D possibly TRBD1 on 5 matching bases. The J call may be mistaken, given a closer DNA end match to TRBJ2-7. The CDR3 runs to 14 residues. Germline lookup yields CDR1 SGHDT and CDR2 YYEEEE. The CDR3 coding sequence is TGTGCCAGCAGCTCACAGGTAGTCAGCGACGAGCAGTACTTC. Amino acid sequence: CASSSQVVSDEQYF.

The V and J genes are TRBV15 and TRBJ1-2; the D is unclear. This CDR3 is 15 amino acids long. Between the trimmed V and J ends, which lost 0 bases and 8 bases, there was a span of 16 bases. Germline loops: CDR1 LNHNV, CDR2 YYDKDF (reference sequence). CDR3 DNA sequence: TGTGCCACCAGCAGAGATAAATCTACCTTCTGGGGCTACACCTTC. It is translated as CATSRDKSTFWGYTF.

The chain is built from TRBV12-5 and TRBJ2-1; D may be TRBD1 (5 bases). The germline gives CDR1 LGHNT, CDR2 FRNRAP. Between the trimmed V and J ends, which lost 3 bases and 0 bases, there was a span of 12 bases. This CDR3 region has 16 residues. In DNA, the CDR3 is TGTGCTAGTGGTTTCCAACTGGGGCCCTCCTACAATGAGCAGTTCTTC. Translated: CASGFQLGPSYNEQFF.

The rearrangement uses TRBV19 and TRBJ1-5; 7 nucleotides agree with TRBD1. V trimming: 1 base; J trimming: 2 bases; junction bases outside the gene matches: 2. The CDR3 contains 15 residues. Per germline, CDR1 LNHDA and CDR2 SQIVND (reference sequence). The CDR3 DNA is TGTGCCAGTAGTATAGTAGACAGGGGCAATCAGCCCCAGCATTTT. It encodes CASSIVDRGNQPQHF.

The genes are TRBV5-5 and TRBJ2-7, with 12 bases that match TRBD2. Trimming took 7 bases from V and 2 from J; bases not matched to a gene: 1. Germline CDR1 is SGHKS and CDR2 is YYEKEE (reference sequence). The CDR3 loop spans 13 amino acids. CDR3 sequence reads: CASGLAGPYEQYF. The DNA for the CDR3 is TGTGCCAGCGGACTAGCGGGACCCTACGAGCAGTACTTC.

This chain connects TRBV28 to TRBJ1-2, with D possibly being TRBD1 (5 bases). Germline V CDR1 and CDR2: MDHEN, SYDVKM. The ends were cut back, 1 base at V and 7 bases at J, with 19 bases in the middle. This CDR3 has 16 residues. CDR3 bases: TGTGCCAGCAGTTTATCCCCCCGGGGCGGGCGGGGTGGCTACACCTTC. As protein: CASSLSPRGGRGGYTF.

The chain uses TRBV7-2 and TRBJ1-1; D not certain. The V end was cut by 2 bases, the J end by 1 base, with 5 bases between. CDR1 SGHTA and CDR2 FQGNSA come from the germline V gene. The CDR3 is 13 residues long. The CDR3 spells CASSLLWNTEAFF. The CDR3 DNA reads TGTGCCAGCAGCTTACTATGGAACACTGAAGCTTTCTTT.

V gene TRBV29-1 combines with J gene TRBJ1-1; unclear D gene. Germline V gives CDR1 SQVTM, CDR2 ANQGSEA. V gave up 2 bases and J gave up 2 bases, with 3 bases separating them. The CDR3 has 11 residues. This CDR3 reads CSVELNTEAFF. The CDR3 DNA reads TGCAGCGTTGAATTAAACACTGAAGCTTTCTTT. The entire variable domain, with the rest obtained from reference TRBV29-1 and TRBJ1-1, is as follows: SAVISQKPSRDICQRGTSLTIQCQVDSQVTMMFWYRQQPGQSLTLIATANQGSEATYESGFVIDKFPISRPNLTFSTLTVSNMSPEDSSIYLCSVELNTEAFFGQGTRLTVV.

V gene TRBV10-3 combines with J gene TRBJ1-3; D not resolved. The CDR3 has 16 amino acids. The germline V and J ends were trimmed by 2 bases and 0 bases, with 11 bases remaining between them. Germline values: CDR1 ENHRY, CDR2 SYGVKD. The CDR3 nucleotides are TGTGCCATCAGTGAGCCCGAGACGGGCTCTGGAAACACCATATATTTT. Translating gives CAISEPETGSGNTIYF.

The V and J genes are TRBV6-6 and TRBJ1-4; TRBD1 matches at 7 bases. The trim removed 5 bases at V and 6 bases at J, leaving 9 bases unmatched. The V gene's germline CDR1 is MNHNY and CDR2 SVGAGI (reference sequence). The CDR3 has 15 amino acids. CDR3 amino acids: CASSRDDRVYEKLFF. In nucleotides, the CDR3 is TGTGCCAGCAGTAGAGACGACAGGGTGTATGAAAAACTGTTTTTT.

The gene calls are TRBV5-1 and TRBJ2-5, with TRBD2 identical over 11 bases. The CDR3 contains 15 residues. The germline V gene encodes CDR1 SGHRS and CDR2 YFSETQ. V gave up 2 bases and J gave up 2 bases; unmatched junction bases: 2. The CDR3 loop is CASSLLAGAQETQYF. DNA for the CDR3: TGCGCCAGCAGCTTACTAGCGGGGGCTCAAGAGACCCAGTACTTC. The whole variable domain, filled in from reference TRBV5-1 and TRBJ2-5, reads KAGVTQTPRYLIKTRGQQVTLSCSPISGHRSVSWYQQTPGQGLQFLFEYFSETQRNKGNFPGRFSGRQFSNSRSEMNVSTLELGDSALYLCASSLLAGAQETQYFGPGTRLLVL.

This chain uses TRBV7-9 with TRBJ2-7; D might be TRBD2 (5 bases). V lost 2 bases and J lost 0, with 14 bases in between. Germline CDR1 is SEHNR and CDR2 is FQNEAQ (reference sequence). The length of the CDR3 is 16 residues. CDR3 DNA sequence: TGTGCCAGCAGCTTAAATTCGGGAAGGACCTCCTACGAGCAGTACTTC. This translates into CASSLNSGRTSYEQYF.

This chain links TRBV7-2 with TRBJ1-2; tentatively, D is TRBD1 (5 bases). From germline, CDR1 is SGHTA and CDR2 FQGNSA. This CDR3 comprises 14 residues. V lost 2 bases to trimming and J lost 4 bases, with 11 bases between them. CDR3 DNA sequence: TGTGCCAGCAGCTTACTAGGGGTCCCCTATGGCTACACCTTC. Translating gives CASSLLGVPYGYTF.